The TCR beta chain described here comes from a study of regulatory T cells in long-lasting Graves disease. This CDR3 is built from 15 residues. Germline CDR1 SQVTM, CDR2 ANQGSEA. V gave up 7 bases and J gave up 7 bases; unmatched junction bases: 8. Regarding time point: newly diagnosed GD, antithyroid drugs for less than 3 months. PBMC-extracted RNA yielded the TCR library. This clonotype appeared a few times. Building of the TCR beta libraries involved iRepertoire HTBI primers and Arm-PCR of CDR3 regions. TCRdb ran MiXCR on the multiplex PCR reads and lists one entry per CDR3 protein. The repertoire consists of roughly 500,000 distinct CDR3 sequences, with approximately 12% occurring once and the leading ten covering over 7.5%. These data also featured in a second study, about T cells in Graves' hyperthyroidism and ophthalmopathy.

Sequences were derived from peripheral blood mononuclear cells (PBMCs), sampled at new diagnosis, from a patient treated with antithyroid drugs. The V call is TRBV29-1, the J call TRBJ2-1; 15 bases line up with TRBD2. The TCR was taken from a man aged 25 to 45 with Graves disease. CDR3 region: CSGSPGLAGGNEQFF. The CDR3 coding sequence is TGCAGCGGTTCACCGGGACTAGCGGGAGGAAATGAGCAGTTCTTC.